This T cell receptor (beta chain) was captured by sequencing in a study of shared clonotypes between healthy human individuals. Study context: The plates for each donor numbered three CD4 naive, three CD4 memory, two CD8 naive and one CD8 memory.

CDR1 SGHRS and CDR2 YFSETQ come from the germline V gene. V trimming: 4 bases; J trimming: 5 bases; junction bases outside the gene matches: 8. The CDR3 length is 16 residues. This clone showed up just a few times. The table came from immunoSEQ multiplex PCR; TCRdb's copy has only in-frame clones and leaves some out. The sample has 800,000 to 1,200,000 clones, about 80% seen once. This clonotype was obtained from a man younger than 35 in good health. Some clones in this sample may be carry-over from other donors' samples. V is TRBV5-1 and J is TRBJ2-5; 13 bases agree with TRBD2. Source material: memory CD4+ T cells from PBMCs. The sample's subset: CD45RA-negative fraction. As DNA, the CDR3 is TGCGCCAGCAGCGCAACTAGCGGGAGGGCCTGGGAGACCCAGTACTTC. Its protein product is CASSATSGRAWETQYF.